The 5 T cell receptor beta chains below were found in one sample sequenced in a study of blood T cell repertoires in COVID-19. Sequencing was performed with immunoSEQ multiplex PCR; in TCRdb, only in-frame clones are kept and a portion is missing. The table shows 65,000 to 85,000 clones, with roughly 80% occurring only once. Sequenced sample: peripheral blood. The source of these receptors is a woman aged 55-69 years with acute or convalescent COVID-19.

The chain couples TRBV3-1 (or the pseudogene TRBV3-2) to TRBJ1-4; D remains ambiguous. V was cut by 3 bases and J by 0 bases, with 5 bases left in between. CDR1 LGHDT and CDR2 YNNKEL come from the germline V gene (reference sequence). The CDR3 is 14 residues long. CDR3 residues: CASSHHSTNEKLFF. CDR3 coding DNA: TGTGCCAGCAGCCACCACTCAACTAATGAAAAACTGTTTTTT.

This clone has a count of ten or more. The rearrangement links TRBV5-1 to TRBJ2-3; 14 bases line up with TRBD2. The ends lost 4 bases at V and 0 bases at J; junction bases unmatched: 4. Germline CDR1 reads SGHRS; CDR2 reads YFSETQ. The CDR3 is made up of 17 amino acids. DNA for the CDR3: TGCGCCAGCAGCCAGACTAGCGGGGGGGCAAGCACAGATACGCAGTATTTT. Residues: CASSQTSGGASTDTQYF.

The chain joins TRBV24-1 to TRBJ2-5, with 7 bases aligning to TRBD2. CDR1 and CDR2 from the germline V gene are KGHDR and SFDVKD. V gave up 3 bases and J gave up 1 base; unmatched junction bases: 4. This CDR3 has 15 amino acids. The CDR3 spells CATSDPAGSQETQYF. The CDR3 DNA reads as TGTGCCACCAGTGATCCAGCGGGGTCCCAAGAGACCCAGTACTTC.

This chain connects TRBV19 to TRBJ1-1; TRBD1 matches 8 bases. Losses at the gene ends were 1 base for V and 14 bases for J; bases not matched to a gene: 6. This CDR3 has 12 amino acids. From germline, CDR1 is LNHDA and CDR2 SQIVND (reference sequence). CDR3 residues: CASSIVDRVLFF. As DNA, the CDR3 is TGTGCCAGTAGTATAGTGGACAGGGTGTTATTCTTT.

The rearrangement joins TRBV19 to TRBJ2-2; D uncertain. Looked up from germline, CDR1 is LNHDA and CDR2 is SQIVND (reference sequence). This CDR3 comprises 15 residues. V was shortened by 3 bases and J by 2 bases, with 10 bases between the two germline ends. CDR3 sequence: CASSISAENTGELFF. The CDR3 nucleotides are TGTGCCAGTAGTATTTCGGCGGAAAACACCGGGGAGCTGTTTTTT.